This T cell receptor beta chain is drawn from a study of naive and memory T cell subsets. This CDR3 contains 15 residues. The ends were cut back, 0 bases at V and 2 bases at J, with 7 bases in the middle. From germline, CDR1 is SGHTA and CDR2 FQGNSA. Two oligonucleotides, mixed equimolar, formed the beta constant-region primer covering TRBC1 and TRBC2. TCRdb analysed the UMI-ligation and nested PCR reads with MiXCR anew, one entry per CDR3 protein. The sample has around 29,000 distinct CDR3 sequences; about 10% are singletons. This clonotype was counted between two and nine times. The sequence was obtained from a human donor in good health. The source material was effector memory CD4+ T cells from blood. The sample's subset: effector memory, CD45RA- CD27-. This chain connects TRBV7-2 to TRBJ2-2; tentative D call: TRBD1 (6 bases). This chain's CDR3 is CASSLAGTNTGELFF. The CDR3 bases are TGTGCCAGCAGCTTAGCTGGGACAAACACCGGGGAGCTGTTTTTT.